These 17 T cell receptor beta chains were sequenced from one sample in a study of healthy donors' naive CD4 and CD8 T cells. Starting from around 500 ng of total RNA, TCR libraries were made with linear amplification. TCRdb used MiXCR to reprocess the reads, holding one entry per CDR3 protein. The top ten hold about 2.3% of the sample, which has around 200,000 distinct CDR3 sequences, 65% to 75% seen once. The sample comprised naive CD4+ and CD8+ T cells sorted from blood, pooled from several donors. These receptor sequences come from a pool of human donors in good health; the sample pools cells from several healthy donors.

CDR3 sequence (DNA): TGTGCCAGCAGACAACAATCTAGCAATCAGCCCCAGCATTTT. Its protein product is CASRQQSSNQPQHF. This chain connects TRBV6-5 to TRBJ1-5; no clear D. Germline values: CDR1 MNHEY, CDR2 SVGAGI. CDR3 length equals 14 residues. V dropped 6 bases and J dropped 0 bases, with 9 bases sitting between them.

The chain's CDR3 is CASSLTWGNEQFF. The CDR3 DNA reads as TGTGCCAGCAGCTTAACGTGGGGAAATGAGCAGTTCTTC. The J gene is TRBJ2-1, the V gene TRBV11-2; no firm D call. Trimming shortened V by 2 bases and J by 7 bases, and 9 bases separated the two germline ends. This CDR3 comprises 13 residues. Germline assignment: CDR1 SGHAT and CDR2 FQNNGV.

The chain employs TRBV12-3 or TRBV12-4 and TRBJ1-1, with no clear D. Trimming left V 3 bases short and J 8 bases short, with 16 bases between. There are 14 residues in the CDR3. This CDR3 reads CASSFLTPQSEAFF. Here the CDR3 DNA reads TGTGCCAGCAGTTTCCTGACACCCCAATCAGAAGCTTTCTTT.

V is TRBV29-1 and J is TRBJ2-1, with 8 bases lining up with TRBD2. Germline CDR1 and CDR2: SQVTM and ANQGSEA. The CDR3 totals 15 residues. V shed 5 bases, J shed 2 bases, and the junction held 8 bases outside the gene matches. CDR3 in amino acids: CSVRTLAGPYNEQFF. The CDR3 coding sequence is TGCAGCGTTCGCACGCTAGCGGGCCCCTACAATGAGCAGTTCTTC.

The rearrangement links TRBV19 to TRBJ1-6; TRBD1 is a possible D gene (5 bases). The CDR3 is 14 amino acids. CDR1 is LNHDA, CDR2 SQIVND, per germline (reference sequence). Trimming shortened V by 8 bases and J by 12 bases, and 20 bases separated the two germline ends. CDR3 nucleotides: TGTGCCAGTTCACTCGACGGGGGTAGTCGACCCCTCCACTTT. As protein: CASSLDGGSRPLHF.

This sequence joins TRBV24-1 and TRBJ2-1; D is uncertain. V was shortened by 5 bases and J by 2 bases, with 12 bases between the two germline ends. Per the germline V gene, CDR1 is KGHDR and CDR2 is SFDVKD. The CDR3 is made up of 15 amino acids. Written as DNA, the CDR3 is TGTGCCACCAGTGTTGTTAACTCGGCCTACAATGAGCAGTTCTTC. Its protein is CATSVVNSAYNEQFF.

This clonotype was counted once. This sequence joins TRBV27 and TRBJ2-2; possibly TRBD1 for D (5 bases). Germline lookup yields CDR1 MNHEY and CDR2 SMNVEV (reference sequence). This CDR3 contains 13 residues. V was shortened by 3 bases and J by 4 bases, with 6 bases between the two germline ends. The CDR3 loop reads CASSFDSTGELFF. CDR3 DNA: TGTGCCAGCAGTTTTGACAGCACCGGGGAGCTGTTTTTT.

Concerning this clonotype: The junction departs from germline at one end; a sequencing error may be responsible. This sequence joins TRBV6-6 and TRBJ1-3; no firm D call. The CDR3 has 13 residues. Germline V CDR1 and CDR2: MNHNY, SVGAGI (reference sequence). In nucleotides, the CDR3 is TGTGCCAGCAGTTATGGCTCTAGAAACACCATATATTTT. Its protein product is CASSYGSRNTIYF.

V gene TRBV12-3 or TRBV12-4 combines with J gene TRBJ2-5; D remains ambiguous. The CDR3 loop spans 12 amino acids. Trimming stripped 2 bases from V and 5 bases from J, with 6 bases between. The chain's CDR3 is CASSLIEETQYF. In DNA, the CDR3 is TGTGCCAGCAGTTTAATCGAGGAGACCCAGTACTTC.

The chain couples TRBV12-5 to TRBJ2-2; the D is unclear. Germline V CDR1 and CDR2: LGHNT, FRNRAP. The CDR3 sequence is 17 residues long. Trimming removed 0 bases at V and 2 bases at J, with 13 bases between. The CDR3 sequence: CASGLVPGVFNTGELFF. In nucleotides, the CDR3 is TGTGCTAGTGGTTTGGTACCTGGGGTCTTTAACACCGGGGAGCTGTTTTTT.

CDR3 coding DNA: TGCAGCGTGGGGACTAGCACAGATACGCAGTATTTT. It specifies CSVGTSTDTQYF. V is TRBV29-1 and J is TRBJ2-3; possible D gene TRBD2, 6 bases. Looked up from germline, CDR1 is SQVTM and CDR2 is ANQGSEA. CDR3 length: 12 residues. Trimming removed 6 bases from V and 0 bases from J, with 7 bases in between.

Turning to this clonotype: One end of the junction fails to match germline, which may point to a read error. V is TRBV5-1 and J is TRBJ1-1, with 8 bases aligning to TRBD1. The CDR3 spans 16 residues. Looked up from germline, CDR1 is SGHRS and CDR2 is YFSETQ. The DNA for the CDR3 is TGTGCCAGCAGCCGAGGGCGACAGGGGAAAACCTTTGAAGCTTTCTTT. Translated: CASSRGRQGKTFEAFF.

This clonotype was seen only once. CDR3 nucleotide sequence: TGTGCCAGCAGCCTACGGACTAGCGGGATGAGAGAGACCCAGTACTTC. It is translated as CASSLRTSGMRETQYF. The V call is TRBV11-1, the J call TRBJ2-5; 12 bases are shared with TRBD2. Losses at the gene ends were 5 bases for V and 4 bases for J; bases not matched to a gene: 8. From germline, CDR1 is SGHAT and CDR2 FQDESV (reference sequence). The CDR3 is 16 residues long. Filled out from reference TRBV11-1 and TRBJ2-5, the complete variable domain reads EAEVAQSPRYKITEKSQAVAFWCDPISGHATLYWYRQILGQGPELLVQFQDESVVDDSQLPKDRFSAERLKGVDSTLKIQPAELGDSAMYLCASSLRTSGMRETQYFGPGTRLLVL.

The chain recombines TRBV29-1 with TRBJ1-1; D is unclear. Germline CDR1 is SQVTM and CDR2 is ANQGSEA. The CDR3 length is 15 residues. V lost 4 bases, J lost 1 base, and 16 bases lay in between. The CDR3 spells CSVGGTGPRNTEAFF. DNA for the CDR3: TGCAGCGTTGGAGGAACCGGGCCGAGGAACACTGAAGCTTTCTTT. Using reference TRBV29-1 and TRBJ1-1 for the parts outside the CDR3, the full variable domain is SAVISQKPSRDICQRGTSLTIQCQVDSQVTMMFWYRQQPGQSLTLIATANQGSEATYESGFVIDKFPISRPNLTFSTLTVSNMSPEDSSIYLCSVGGTGPRNTEAFFGQGTRLTVV.

The chain links TRBV19 to TRBJ1-1, with D tentatively TRBD1 (5 bases). The germline gives CDR1 LNHDA, CDR2 SQIVND (reference sequence). CDR3 length: 13 residues. Trimming shortened V by 3 bases and J by 1 base, and 6 bases separated the two germline ends. For the CDR3, the DNA is TGTGCCAGTAGTATGGGGACGAACACTGAAGCTTTCTTT. As protein: CASSMGTNTEAFF.

This clonotype was seen only a few times. The chain couples TRBV27 to TRBJ1-5; D is unresolved. CDR1 MNHEY and CDR2 SMNVEV come from the germline V gene (reference sequence). Trimming removed 6 bases from V and 2 bases from J, with 11 bases in between. This CDR3 region has 14 residues. CDR3 nucleotides: TGTGCCAGCAGCCTCCGGGCCGGCAATCAGCCCCAGCATTTT. Translation gives CASSLRAGNQPQHF.

The CDR3 nucleotides read TGCGCCAGCAGCCAAAGGACAGGGTCGGGTGAGCAGTTCTTC. This translates into CASSQRTGSGEQFF. The chain uses TRBV4-3 and TRBJ2-1; TRBD1 matches 8 bases. The CDR3 has 14 residues. The V and J ends lost 2 bases and 9 bases, in that order; junction bases with no gene match: 6. Germline values: CDR1 LGHNA, CDR2 YSLEER.